Below are 5 T cell receptor beta chains sequenced from a single sample in a study of blood T cell repertoires in COVID-19. TCRdb's table, derived via immunoSEQ multiplex PCR, lists solely in-frame clones and lacks some. The repertoire holds roughly 390,000 clones, 85% seen once, with roughly 3.9% in the top ten. Specimen: peripheral blood. These receptors were collected from a woman between 18 and 30 years old with acute or convalescent COVID-19.

The chain uses TRBV19 and TRBJ2-5; D perhaps matches TRBD1 (7 bases). Trimming shortened V by 6 bases and J by 0 bases, and 17 bases separated the two germline ends. In germline, CDR1 is LNHDA, CDR2 SQIVND (reference sequence). This CDR3 comprises 16 residues. The CDR3 DNA is TGTGCCAGTAGCCAGGGGGGTACTTTCGACCAAGAGACCCAGTACTTC. Protein product: CASSQGGTFDQETQYF.

The chain couples TRBV10-3 to TRBJ2-4; D might be TRBD1 (5 bases). Deletions cut 10 bases from V and 1 base from J, with 20 bases between. CDR1 and CDR2 (germline): ENHRY, SYGVKD. This CDR3 is built from 16 residues. CDR3 residues: CATKPSRGRAKNIQYF. The CDR3 DNA reads as TGTGCCACCAAACCTTCAAGGGGTCGGGCCAAAAACATTCAGTACTTC.

The chain is built from TRBV4-2 and TRBJ2-1, with TRBD2 matching 15 bases. V lost 0 bases and J lost 6; bases outside the gene matches: 12. Germline V gene data show CDR1 as LGHNA and CDR2 as YNFKEQ. There are 20 residues in the CDR3. The CDR3 DNA sequence: TGTGCCAGCAGCCAAGATGTTGGGACTAGCGGGGGGACCGTACTCAATGAGCAGTTCTTC. Its translation: CASSQDVGTSGGTVLNEQFF.

The chain combines TRBV3-1 (or the pseudogene TRBV3-2) with TRBJ2-7; the D is unclear. The CDR3 has 14 amino acids. The V gene's germline CDR1 is LGHDT and CDR2 YNNKEL (reference sequence). Trimming removed 1 base from V and 4 bases from J, with 11 bases in between. In DNA, the CDR3 is TGTGCCAGCAGCCAAGTTCGCGGAAAATACGAGCAGTACTTC. Its protein product is CASSQVRGKYEQYF.

J is TRBJ2-5 and V is TRBV6-5, with D possibly TRBD1 on 5 matching bases. The V gene's germline CDR1 is MNHEY and CDR2 SVGAGI. CDR3 size: 13 residues. With 5 bases removed from V and 4 bases from J, the gap between germline ends came to 11 bases. The CDR3 loop reads CASSPTGAETQYF. The CDR3 DNA is TGTGCCAGCAGTCCCACTGGGGCAGAGACCCAGTACTTC.